This T cell receptor (beta chain) emerged from a study of CD8 T cells in Susac syndrome. About the study: Active disease was present in about 6 of the sequenced Susac syndrome patients, whereas roughly 8 of them were in remission. General study results and limits: Total CD8+ and CD8+ TEMRA repertoires contained approximately 16 and five Susac-specific public clones, respectively.

Random hexamers were used to reverse transcribe roughly 0.5 to 1 ug of RNA. TCRdb fed the immunoSEQ multiplex PCR reads into MiXCR, producing one record per CDR3 protein. The repertoire consists of about 140,000 distinct CDR3 sequences, with approximately 95% occurring once and the leading ten covering roughly 0.2%. Details on this clonotype: As yet, its antigen is unknown.

Susac syndrome patients met recently defined diagnostic criteria for definite or probable disease. Negative isolation yielded CD8+ and CD4+ T cells; FACS enriched TEMRA cells. Germline values: CDR1 MNHEY, CDR2 SMNVEV (reference sequence). With 1 base removed from V and 6 bases from J, the gap between germline ends came to 12 bases. The CDR3 contains 14 residues. This clonotype was sampled from a human donor with Susac syndrome. Sequencing was performed on CD8+ T cells from PBMCs. V usage is TRBV27 and J usage is TRBJ2-5; D unresolved. DNA for the CDR3: TGTGCCAGCAGTTTATTTCCCCTTGGGAAGACCCAGTACTTC. It specifies CASSLFPLGKTQYF.